This TCR beta chain was recorded in a study of somatic mutations in cytotoxic T cells in rheumatoid arthritis. Regarding the study as a whole: Rheumatoid arthritis patients and age-matched healthy controls showed no significant difference in CD8+ T-cell clonality. Expanded CD8+ clones had unknown antigen targets. In rheumatoid arthritis patients, unlike healthy controls, CD8+ clonality rose with age.

The CDR3 contains 13 residues. Germline V gene sequence: CDR1 SGHTS, CDR2 YDEGEE. The ends were cut back, 6 bases at V and 2 bases at J, with 12 bases in the middle. By positive magnetic bead selection, CD4+ and CD8+ cells were isolated, and their purity was checked by flow cytometry. The protocol was immunoSEQ multiplex PCR, while the TCRdb copy is restricted to in-frame clones and leaves out a portion. The sample lists more than 10,000 clones, more than 65% seen once, with around a fifth in the top ten. In regard to this clone: As yet, its antigen is unknown.

This sequence originates from an adult with rheumatoid arthritis. The chain couples TRBV5-8 to TRBJ2-7, with D hard to call. Sequencing was performed on CD8+ T cells sorted from blood. In DNA form, the CDR3 reads TGTGCCAGCACCACACGACAAGCCTACGAGCAGTACTTC. Its protein is CASTTRQAYEQYF.